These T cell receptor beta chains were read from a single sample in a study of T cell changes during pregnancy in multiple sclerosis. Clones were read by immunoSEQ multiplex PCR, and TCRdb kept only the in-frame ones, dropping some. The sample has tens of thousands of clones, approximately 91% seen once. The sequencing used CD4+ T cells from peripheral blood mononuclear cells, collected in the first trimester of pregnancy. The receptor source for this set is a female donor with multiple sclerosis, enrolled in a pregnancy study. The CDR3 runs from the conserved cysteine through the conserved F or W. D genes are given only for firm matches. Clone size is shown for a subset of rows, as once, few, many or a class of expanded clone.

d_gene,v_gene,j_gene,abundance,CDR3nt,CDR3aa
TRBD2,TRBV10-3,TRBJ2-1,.,TGTGCCATCAGTGAGTCGGGAGGGGGACTAGCGGGAGCGGGGCATGAGCAGTTCTTC,CAISESGGGLAGAGHEQFF
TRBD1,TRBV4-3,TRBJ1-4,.,TGCGCCAGCAGCCGGACCTTACAGGGGCCCTACTCAACTAATGAAAAACTGTTTTTT,CASSRTLQGPYSTNEKLFF
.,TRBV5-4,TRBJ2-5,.,TGTGCCAGCAGCTTACAGAAAGAGACCCAGTACTTC,CASSLQKETQYF
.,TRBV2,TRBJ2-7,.,TGTGCCAGCACCAGGACCCCCGCGCGCGGGGAGCAGTACTTC,CASTRTPARGEQYF
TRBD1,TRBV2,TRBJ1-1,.,TGTGCCAGCAGCAGGGGACAGCCCAACACTGAAGCTTTCTTT,CASSRGQPNTEAFF
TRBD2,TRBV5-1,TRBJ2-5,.,TGCGCCAGCAGCCCCATAGCGGGAGGGCCAGGTGAGACCCAGTACTTC,CASSPIAGGPGETQYF
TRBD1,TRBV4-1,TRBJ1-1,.,TGCGCCAGCAGCCCCTTGGGACAGGTGACTGAAGCTTTCTTT,CASSPLGQVTEAFF
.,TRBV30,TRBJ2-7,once,TGTGCCTGGAGTGCAGGTTTGGGCGAGCAGTACTTC,CAWSAGLGEQYF
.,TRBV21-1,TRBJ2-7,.,TGTGCCAGCAGCAAAGTTATTAGCGGGAACTACGAGCAGTACTTC,CASSKVISGNYEQYF
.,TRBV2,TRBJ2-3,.,TGTGCCAGCAGTGAAACTAGCCCTCTAGGTACGCAGTATTTT,CASSETSPLGTQYF
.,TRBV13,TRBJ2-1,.,TGTGCCAGCAGCTTAGACGGGTTAGAGGAGCAGTTCTTC,CASSLDGLEEQFF
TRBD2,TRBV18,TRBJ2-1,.,TGTGCCAGCTCACCACCGAGCGGGATCAATGAGCAGTTCTTC,CASSPPSGINEQFF
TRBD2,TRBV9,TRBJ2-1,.,TGTGCCAGCAGCGTAGTCCCTCTAGCGGGAGAAAACAATGAGCAGTTCTTC,CASSVVPLAGENNEQFF
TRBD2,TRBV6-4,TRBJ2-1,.,TGTGCCAGCAGTGACTCAGGACTAGCGGGAGGGCCAAGGGCGCGCAATGAGCAGTTCTTC,CASSDSGLAGGPRARNEQFF
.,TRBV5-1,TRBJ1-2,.,TGCGCCAGCAGAGGCAGGGAGGGTCAAGGCTACACCTTC,CASRGREGQGYTF
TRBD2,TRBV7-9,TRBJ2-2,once,TGTGCCAGCAGCCCTCTAGCGGGGGTCACCGGGGAGCTGTTTTTT,CASSPLAGVTGELFF
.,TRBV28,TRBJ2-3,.,TGTGCCAGCAGCCCGGGTTATCATACGCAGTATTTT,CASSPGYHTQYF
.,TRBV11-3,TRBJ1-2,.,TGTGCCAGCGCCGATAGATATACAGGGTATGGCTACACCTTC,CASADRYTGYGYTF
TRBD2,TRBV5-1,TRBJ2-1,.,TGCGCCAGCAGTCAGCCCACTAGCGGAGGTGGGAGTCTCTACAATGAGCAGTTCTTC,CASSQPTSGGGSLYNEQFF
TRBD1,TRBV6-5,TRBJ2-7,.,TGTGCCAGCAGTTACCACCGGGGACAGGGACCCTACGAGCAGTACTTC,CASSYHRGQGPYEQYF
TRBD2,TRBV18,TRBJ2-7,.,TGTGCCAGCTCACCACGGACTAGCGGGGCCTACGAGCAGTACTTC,CASSPRTSGAYEQYF
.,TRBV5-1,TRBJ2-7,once,TGCGCCAGCAGCTTGCTCGACAGTACCTACGAGCAGTACTTC,CASSLLDSTYEQYF
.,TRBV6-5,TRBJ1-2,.,TGTGCCAGCAGTTACTCTAGGAGGTCTAACTATGGCTACACCTTC,CASSYSRRSNYGYTF
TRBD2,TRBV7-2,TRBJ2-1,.,TGTGCCAGCAGCCCTAGCCTAGCGGGAGCCTACAATGAGCAGTTCTTC,CASSPSLAGAYNEQFF